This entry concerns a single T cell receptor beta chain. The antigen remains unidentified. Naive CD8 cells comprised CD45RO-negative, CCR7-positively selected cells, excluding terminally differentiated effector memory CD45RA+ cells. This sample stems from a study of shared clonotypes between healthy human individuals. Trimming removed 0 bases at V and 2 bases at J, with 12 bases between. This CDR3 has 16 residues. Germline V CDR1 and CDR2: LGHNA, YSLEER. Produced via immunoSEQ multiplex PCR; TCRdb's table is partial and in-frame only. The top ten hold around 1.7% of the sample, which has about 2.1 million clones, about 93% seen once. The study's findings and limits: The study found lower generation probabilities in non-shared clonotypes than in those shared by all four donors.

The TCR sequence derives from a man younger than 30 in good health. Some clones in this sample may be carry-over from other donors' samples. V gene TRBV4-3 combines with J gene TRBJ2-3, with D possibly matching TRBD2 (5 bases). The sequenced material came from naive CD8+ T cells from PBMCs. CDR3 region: CASSQDGAEVTDTQYF. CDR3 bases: TGCGCCAGCAGCCAAGATGGAGCGGAGGTCACAGATACGCAGTATTTT.